Following are 9 T cell receptor beta chains from one sample sequenced in a study of CD8 T cells in Susac syndrome. Random hexamers served to reverse transcribe about 0.5 to 1 ug RNA. One entry per CDR3 protein results from TCRdb running MiXCR on the immunoSEQ multiplex PCR reads. The profile shows a few hundred thousand distinct CDR3 sequences, approximately 85% of them singletons. Sequencing was carried out using CD8+ T cells from PBMCs. The receptor set was obtained from a human donor with multiple sclerosis.

The rearrangement links TRBV5-4 to TRBJ2-7, with D tentatively TRBD1 (6 bases). The ends were cut back, 3 bases at V and 6 bases at J, with 13 bases in the middle. CDR3 length equals 13 residues. Germline lookup yields CDR1 SGHNT and CDR2 YYREEE (reference sequence). CDR3 coding DNA: TGTGCCAGCAGCTCCCGGGACATTCTCGAGCAGTACTTC. The encoded protein is CASSSRDILEQYF.

The chain uses TRBV5-4 and TRBJ2-1, with D possibly TRBD2 on 6 matching bases. With 6 bases removed from V and 6 bases from J, the gap between germline ends came to 10 bases. Germline V gene lookup returns CDR1 SGHNT and CDR2 YYREEE (reference sequence). The CDR3 is made up of 12 amino acids. The CDR3 here is CASNWGGNEQFF. The CDR3 coding sequence is TGTGCCAGCAACTGGGGAGGCAATGAGCAGTTCTTC. The complete variable domain, with remaining parts taken from reference TRBV5-4 and TRBJ2-1, reads ETGVTQSPTHLIKTRGQQVTLRCSSQSGHNTVSWYQQALGQGPQFIFQYYREEENGRGNFPPRFSGLQFPNYSSELNVNALELDDSALYLCASNWGGNEQFFGPGTRLTVL.

This chain links TRBV12-3 or TRBV12-4 with TRBJ1-2; no firm D call. The CDR3 has 11 residues. Trimming removed 3 bases at V and 4 bases at J, with 3 bases between. The CDR3 DNA reads TGTGCCAGCAGTTTCAGCTATGGCTACACCTTC. Protein: CASSFSYGYTF.

The V call is TRBV20-1, the J call TRBJ1-2; TRBD1 might be the D (6 bases). This CDR3 is 15 amino acids long. The ends were cut back, 6 bases at V and 3 bases at J, with 20 bases in the middle. CDR1 is DFQATT, CDR2 SNEGSKA, per germline (reference sequence). The CDR3 DNA sequence: TGCAGTGCCCGCCTCGACAGGCGGGAGGACTATGGCTACACCTTC. It is translated as CSARLDRREDYGYTF.

This clonotype was detected only once. The CDR3 here is CASSGGTASYNEQFF. In DNA form, the CDR3 reads TGTGCCAGCAGTGGAGGGACAGCCTCCTACAATGAGCAGTTCTTC. The V and J genes are TRBV28 and TRBJ2-1; D might be TRBD1 (7 bases). V lost 5 bases to trimming and J lost 0 bases, with 11 bases between them. Per the germline V gene, CDR1 is MDHEN and CDR2 is SYDVKM. The CDR3 runs to 15 residues.

In its sample, this clonotype was seen a few times. The chain combines TRBV27 with TRBJ2-1, with D maybe TRBD1 (6 bases). Germline values: CDR1 MNHEY, CDR2 SMNVEV (reference sequence). Trimming cost V 3 bases and J 5 bases, with 11 bases left between them. The CDR3 length is 14 residues. In DNA, the CDR3 is TGTGCCAGCAGTTTCGGGACAAGGCACAATGAGCAGTTCTTC. It specifies CASSFGTRHNEQFF.

The chain employs TRBV2 and TRBJ2-7; TRBD2 aligns across 7 bases. Germline values: CDR1 SNHLY, CDR2 FYNNEI. The V and J ends lost 4 bases and 4 bases, in that order; junction bases with no gene match: 13. The CDR3 totals 16 residues. CDR3 nucleotides: TGTGCCAGCAGTGCTACAGGTGAAAGGGGAGGGTACGAGCAGTACTTC. This encodes CASSATGERGGYEQYF.

J is TRBJ2-7 and V is TRBV14; a weak D match, TRBD1 (5 bases). The germline CDR1 and CDR2 sequences are SGHDN and FVKESK. CDR3 length: 14 residues. V lost 2 bases and J 3 bases, leaving 11 bases between the germline ends. CDR3 nucleotides: TGTGCCAGCAGCCAATTGAGGCAGGGCTACGAGCAGTACTTC. Translating gives CASSQLRQGYEQYF.

The chain has TRBV6-2 or TRBV6-3 and TRBJ2-7; possible D gene TRBD2, 5 bases. The germline V and J ends were trimmed by 2 bases and 2 bases, with 10 bases remaining between them. This CDR3 spans 14 amino acids. Germline values: CDR1 MNHEY, CDR2 SVGEGT. CDR3 DNA sequence: TGTGCCAGCAGTTACGGGGAGCGGACCTACGAGCAGTACTTC. It encodes CASSYGERTYEQYF.